What follows describes a single T cell receptor beta chain. Its matching antigen is unknown. Researchers tagged individual cDNA molecules with unique molecular identifiers. TCRdb recomputed calls from the 5' RACE reads with MiXCR, one row per CDR3 protein. The sample lists roughly 110,000 distinct CDR3 sequences, around 10% seen once, with more than 6.5% in the top ten. This entry comes from a study of early T cells in non-severe SARS-CoV-2 infection. For the study at large: The sequenced material was bulk RNA from unsorted whole blood, and its chains were unpaired. Regarding the study as a whole: VDJdb matching favored anti-spike CD8 responses, missing private and CD4 specificities.

V lost 2 bases, J lost 9 bases, and 11 bases lay in between. Looked up from germline, CDR1 is SNHLY and CDR2 is FYNNEI. The CDR3 covers 14 residues. Specimen: whole blood. This TCR was sampled from an adult who was a healthcare worker with PCR-confirmed SARS-CoV-2 infection or an uninfected control (not recorded which). J is TRBJ1-6 and V is TRBV2; no clear D. CDR3 loop: CASSESRKGSPLHF. The CDR3 DNA follows: TGTGCCAGCAGTGAAAGTAGGAAGGGTTCACCCCTCCACTTT.